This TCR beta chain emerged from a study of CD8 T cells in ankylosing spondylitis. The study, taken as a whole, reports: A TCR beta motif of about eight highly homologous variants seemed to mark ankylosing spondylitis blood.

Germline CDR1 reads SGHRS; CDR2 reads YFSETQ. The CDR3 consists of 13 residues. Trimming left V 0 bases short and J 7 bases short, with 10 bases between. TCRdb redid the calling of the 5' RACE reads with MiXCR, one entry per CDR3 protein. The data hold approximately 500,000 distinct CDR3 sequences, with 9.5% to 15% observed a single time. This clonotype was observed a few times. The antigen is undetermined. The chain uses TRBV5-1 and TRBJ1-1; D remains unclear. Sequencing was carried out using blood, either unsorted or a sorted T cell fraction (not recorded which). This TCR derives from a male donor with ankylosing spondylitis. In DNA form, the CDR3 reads TGCGCCAGCAGCTTGGAGCCGTACATTGAAGCTTTCTTT. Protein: CASSLEPYIEAFF.